Shown below are 4 T cell receptor beta chains from a single sample sequenced in a study of T-cell reconstitution after alpha-beta-depleted transplantation in children (dated by TCRdb to about 2016). Preparation of the library involved PCR. The run used an Illumina HiSeq 2500. TCR libraries were prepared with molecular barcoding, using unique molecular identifiers to normalize TCRbeta repertoire quantification. The public sequencing data were trimmed at Q25 with fastp and processed into clonotypes with MiXCR by TCRdb, which kept only in-frame beta chains. Each entry is one CDR3 protein sequence, shown with its most common DNA and genes. The sample table contains 450,000 to 500,000 distinct CDR3 sequences; only one count was recorded for around 12% of them. Under 7% of the sample belongs to the ten largest clones. Sequences were derived from PBMCs from the stem cell graft donor, sampled from the stem cell graft. The receptors originated from a human donor who donated a stem cell graft to a child with combined immunodeficiency.

The chain employs TRBV5-1 and TRBJ2-2; 7 bases fit TRBD1. Losses at the gene ends were 3 bases for V and 1 base for J; bases not matched to a gene: 3. Germline V lookup: CDR1 SGHRS, CDR2 YFSETQ. The CDR3 extends over 15 amino acids. The CDR3 sequence is CASSSGQQNTGELFF. The CDR3 DNA sequence: TGCGCCAGCAGCTCGGGACAGCAGAACACCGGGGAGCTGTTTTTT.

CDR3 coding DNA: TGTGCCAGCAGCCCCGCGTTCGAGGGGGGCGAGCAGTACTTC. Amino acids: CASSPAFEGGEQYF. The chain employs TRBV6-2 or TRBV6-3 and TRBJ2-7; tentatively, D is TRBD1 or TRBD2 (6 bases each). The CDR3 is 14 amino acids. Germline CDR1 reads MNHEY; CDR2 reads SVGEGT. The V gene lost 6 bases and the J gene lost 6 bases, with 18 bases spanning the gap.

This clonotype has only a few counts. The rearrangement joins TRBV9 to TRBJ1-4; D is unresolved. The germline V gene encodes CDR1 SGDLS and CDR2 YYNGEE. The CDR3 is made up of 15 amino acids. V was clipped by 4 bases and J by 6 bases, with 16 bases between them. DNA of the CDR3: TGTGCCAGCAGCTTCCGTGGAGGGATAGATGAAAAACTGTTTTTT. This gives the protein CASSFRGGIDEKLFF.

Points on this clonotype: At one boundary the junction diverges from the germline segment, which might be a read error. This chain uses TRBV7-8 with TRBJ2-7; D remains ambiguous. The CDR3 consists of 12 residues. From germline, CDR1 is SGHVS and CDR2 FQNEAQ. The CDR3 sequence: CASNLVGYEQYF. The CDR3 nucleotides read TGTGCCAGCAACTTAGTCGGCTACGAGCAGTACTTC.